This T cell receptor beta chain emerged from a study of technical replicates of blood from a handful of donors. Using immunoSEQ multiplex PCR, the repertoire was profiled, and TCRdb retains in-frame clones only, with some absent. Seen here are about 79,000 clones, 75% to 95% observed once, and the top ten hold over 0.35%. The CDR3 is made up of 16 amino acids. The germline V gene has CDR1 LNHNV and CDR2 YYDKDF (reference sequence). With V trimmed by 0 bases and J by 7 bases, 9 bases remained unmatched. The chain uses TRBV15 and TRBJ2-3; 8 bases fit TRBD2. This TCR derives from a human donor in good health. Some clones in this sample may be carry-over from other donors' samples. Sequencing was performed on T cells isolated from PBMCs. CDR3 coding DNA: TGTGCCACCAGCAGAGATGGGGTAGCGGGGAGACATACGCAGTATTTT. Translating it yields CATSRDGVAGRHTQYF.